This TCR beta chain comes out of a study of blood T cell repertoires in COVID-19. Study-level information: Researchers got acute and convalescent COVID-19 samples from the United States, Italy and Spain.

Sequenced by immunoSEQ multiplex PCR; TCRdb stores in-frame clones only, minus some. The sample records about 250,000 clones, 70% to 90% being singletons. The CDR3 loop spans 16 amino acids. CDR1 SGHTA and CDR2 FQGNSA come from the germline V gene. Trimming removed 3 bases from V and 9 bases from J; junction bases left unmatched: 12. The J gene is TRBJ1-5, the V gene TRBV7-2; the match to TRBD1 covers 9 bases. The sequence derives from a woman between 45 and 60 years old with acute COVID-19. The source material was PBMCs or T cells enriched from blood (not recorded which). The CDR3 bases are TGTGCCAGCAGCTTGCCGACAGGGGGTGGCCCGGGGCCCCAGCATTTT. The encoded protein is CASSLPTGGGPGPQHF.